The rows below give T cell receptor beta chains drawn from one sample of a study of cytomegalovirus exposure and HLA in healthy donors. The data were produced by immunoSEQ multiplex PCR, yet TCRdb's version contains in-frame clones alone and is incomplete. The profile shows under 200,000 clones, about 80% of them singletons. The sample consisted of PBMCs. All receptors derive from a woman in her 50s in good health and CMV-seronegative. CDR3s include the opening cysteine and the closing phenylalanine or tryptophan. The D gene is left open where the match is weak. Size is stated for part of the rows, as once, few or many counts, or as a class when the clone is expanded.

TRBJ1-6	TRBV5-1	TRBD1	NA	TGCGCCAGCAGCTCCGGGACAGGGTCACCCCTCCACTTT	CASSSGTGSPLHF
TRBJ2-5	TRBV27	TRBD1	NA	TGTGCCAGCAGTATCCGACAGGGGCTGACCCAGTACTTC	CASSIRQGLTQYF
TRBJ2-3	TRBV2	TRBD1	NA	TGTGCCAGCAGCTACGACAGGGATCGGGCAGATACGCAGTATTTT	CASSYDRDRADTQYF
TRBJ1-3	TRBV9	NA	NA	TGTGCCAGCAGCGTAGATGACAGCAGAAACACCATATATTTT	CASSVDDSRNTIYF
TRBJ2-1	TRBV9	TRBD1	NA	TGTGCCAGCAGCGTAGCCGGGACAGTTTACAATGAGCAGTTCTTC	CASSVAGTVYNEQFF
TRBJ2-7	TRBV9	TRBD2	NA	TGTGCCAGCTCTGTGAGGGGACTAGCGGTAGACGAGCAGTACTTC	CASSVRGLAVDEQYF
TRBJ2-7	TRBV20-1	NA	NA	TGCAGTGCTAGGGGCGACGAGCAGTACTTC	CSARGDEQYF
TRBJ1-5	TRBV19	TRBD1	NA	TGTGCCAGTAGTTACGGGACAGGGAATCAGCCCCAGCATTTT	CASSYGTGNQPQHF
TRBJ2-7	TRBV5-1	TRBD1	NA	TGCGCCAGCAGCTTGGCCATCGTGACAGGGGCCTACGAGCAGTACTTC	CASSLAIVTGAYEQYF
TRBJ1-5	TRBV27	TRBD1	once	TGTGCCAGCAGTTTGAACAGGGGAAATCAGCCCCAGCATTTT	CASSLNRGNQPQHF